This TCR beta chain stems from a study of blood T cell repertoires in COVID-19. Overall study: Whether acute or convalescent, the COVID-19 samples came from the United States, Italy and Spain. The cDNA or gDNA used as material had been derived from T cells, B-cell-depleted T cells, or PBMCs.

The CDR3 runs 13 residues. V was cut by 3 bases and J by 7 bases, with 7 bases left in between. Germline V gene lookup returns CDR1 SGHVS and CDR2 FNYEAQ. How the authors handled the data: Estimates of nucleated cell counts were drawn from the amplification of reference gene primers. The table came from immunoSEQ multiplex PCR; TCRdb's copy has only in-frame clones and leaves some out. V, J and clone size reflect that table, while D and trimming were determined from the DNA. The repertoire holds some 120,000 clones, with about 85% as singletons. This sequence was found in a man aged 80 or over with active or convalescent COVID-19. The J gene is TRBJ1-6, the V gene TRBV7-6; perhaps TRBD1 as D (5 bases). Sequencing used peripheral blood. CDR3 region: CASSLGGNSPLHF. For the CDR3, the DNA is TGTGCCAGCAGCTTGGGGGGGAATTCACCCCTCCACTTT.